This T cell receptor (beta chain) was identified in a study of blood T cells in healthy people across ages (dated by TCRdb to the mid-2010s). In terms of the full investigation: In model experiments, template switching captured roughly one uniquely barcoded TCR beta cDNA molecule for every two T cells. Using the same blood draw, the study looked at two additional independent replicas of 1 million unique cDNA reads for two donors, one aged 18 to 29 and the other aged 80 or older. To avoid experimental bias, donors of different ages were randomly spread across the sequencing lanes. Age-related changes in TCR beta repertoire diversity were measured in the study by deep sequencing normalized with unique cDNA molecular identifiers. The donors were split into four age groups: young (average about 15 years), middle-aged (roughly 39), aged (62) and long-lived (approximately 80).

What the research found in general, with its limitations: Estimates of total diversity based on one million sequenced T cells were considered lower bounds and underestimates. Because donor CMV infection status was unknown, age-related changes in expanded clonotypes were potentially confounded. Compared with the aged group, more naive CD4+ T cells, fewer expanded clones and increased TCR diversity were shown by the long-lived group, suggesting age selection. There was a strong correlation between observed TCR beta diversity and the percentage of naive T cells measured by flow cytometry. As age increased, observed TCR beta diversity per million T cells dropped in a roughly linear way, and a significant reduction was already evident by age 40. Bulk unsorted PBMC profiling prevented conclusive comparison of naive and antigen-experienced compartments.

The donors were a few dozen Caucasian individuals from Russia, aged 6 to 90 years, who were systemically healthy. Each donor gave about 9.7 milliliters of peripheral blood, drawn into EDTA-treated Vacutainer tubes. Ficoll-Paque density-gradient centrifugation was used to isolate PBMCs, with at least 7 million per sample. Total RNA was extracted from PBMCs with Trizol reagent, with at least 6 micrograms obtained per sample. Naive CD45RAhigh/CD27high T cell percentages were measured by flow cytometry on a PBMC aliquot from every donor. Library method: 5' RACE. Instrument on record: Illumina HiSeq 2500. A second roughly 6 to 12 cycle PCR used a sample-barcoded 5' primer and a J-beta primer mix. Each TCR beta cDNA molecule received a unique molecular identifier from a template-switch 5' adaptor carrying 12 random nucleotides. Each sample yielded at least 3 million CDR3-containing paired-end reads. First-strand cDNA was synthesized from all RNA with the Mint cDNA synthesis kit, primed by a TRBC-specific oligonucleotide. After uracil-DNA glycosylase treatment, a first 18-cycle PCR used universal primers M1SS and BC2_uni_R on all cDNA. As for the original processing: Normalization of each sample was performed by random selection of 1 million high-quality reads, each carrying a distinct molecular identifier. Instead of being binned into consensus sequences, reads with shared molecular identifiers were discarded. CDR3 identification, clonotype clustering and error correction used MiTCR with a Q25 quality threshold and the strictest error-elimination algorithm. Lower-bound total TCR beta diversity was estimated with a nonparametric unseen species model using Euler transformation. The public sequencing data were trimmed at Q25 with fastp and processed into clonotypes with MiXCR by TCRdb, which kept only in-frame beta chains. Rows merge per CDR3 protein into single entries with the most common DNA and genes. The V and J calls and clone size are TCRdb's, not the authors'. This sample has hundreds of thousands of distinct CDR3 sequences in its table, and over 40% of those were observed once. Jointly, the top ten make up 13% of the sample.

This clonotype occurred once. It has no known antigen specificity. Per-base quality was not reported, and no clone a single base away is much larger than it. A single read makes a weak case. The CDR3 measures 15 amino acids from cysteine to phenylalanine. CDR3 DNA is the only sequence kept; it has 45 bases, read in frame from the first base. V is pared back by 3 bases and J by 3 bases, with 15 bases lying between the germline termini. Via the germline V gene, CDR1 is MDHEN and CDR2 SYDVKM. The source is a woman aged 80 or over in good health. The chain employs TRBV28 and TRBJ2-7; the D gene is perhaps TRBD2, from 6 matching bases. Input material: blood. In nucleotide form, the sequence is TGTGCCAGCAGTTTTAGAAGGAGGGTCGTCTACGAGCAGTACTTC. This yields the protein CASSFRRRVVYEQYF.